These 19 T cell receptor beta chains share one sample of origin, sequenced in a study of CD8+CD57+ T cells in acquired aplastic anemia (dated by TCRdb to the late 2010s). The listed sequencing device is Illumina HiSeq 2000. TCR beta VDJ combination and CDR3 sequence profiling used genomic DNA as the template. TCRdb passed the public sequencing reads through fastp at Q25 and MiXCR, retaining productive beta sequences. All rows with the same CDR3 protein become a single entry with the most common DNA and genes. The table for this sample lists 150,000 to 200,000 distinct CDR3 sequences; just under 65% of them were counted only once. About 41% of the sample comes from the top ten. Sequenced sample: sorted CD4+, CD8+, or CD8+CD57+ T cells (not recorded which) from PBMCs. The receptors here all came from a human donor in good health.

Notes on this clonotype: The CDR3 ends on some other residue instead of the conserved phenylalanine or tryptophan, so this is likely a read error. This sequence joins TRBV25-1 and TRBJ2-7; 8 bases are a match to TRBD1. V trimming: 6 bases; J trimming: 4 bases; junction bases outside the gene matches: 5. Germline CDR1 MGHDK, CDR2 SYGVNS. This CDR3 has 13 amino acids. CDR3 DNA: TGTGCCAGCAGCGGGACAGGCACTTACGAGCAGTACTCC. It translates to CASSGTGTYEQYS.

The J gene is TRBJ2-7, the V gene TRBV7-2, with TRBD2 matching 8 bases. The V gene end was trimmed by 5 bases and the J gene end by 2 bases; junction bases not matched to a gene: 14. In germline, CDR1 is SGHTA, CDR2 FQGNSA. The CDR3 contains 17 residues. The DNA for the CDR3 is TGTGCCAGCAGCCCCCTCGGGGGGGGGCATCGGGCCTACGAGCAGTACTTC. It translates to CASSPLGGGHRAYEQYF.

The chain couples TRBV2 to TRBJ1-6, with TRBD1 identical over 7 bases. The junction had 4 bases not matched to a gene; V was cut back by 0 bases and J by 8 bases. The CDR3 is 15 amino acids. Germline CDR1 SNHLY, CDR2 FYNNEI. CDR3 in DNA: TGTGCCAGCAGTGAAGCGAGAGGGGGCGATTCACCCCTCCACTTT. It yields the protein CASSEARGGDSPLHF.

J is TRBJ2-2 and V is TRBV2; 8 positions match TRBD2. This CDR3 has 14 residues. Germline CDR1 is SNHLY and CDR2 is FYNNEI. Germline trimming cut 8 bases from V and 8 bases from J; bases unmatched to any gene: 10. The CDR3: CASFYSGATGELFF. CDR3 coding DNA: TGTGCCAGCTTTTATAGCGGGGCTACGGGGGAGCTGTTTTTT.

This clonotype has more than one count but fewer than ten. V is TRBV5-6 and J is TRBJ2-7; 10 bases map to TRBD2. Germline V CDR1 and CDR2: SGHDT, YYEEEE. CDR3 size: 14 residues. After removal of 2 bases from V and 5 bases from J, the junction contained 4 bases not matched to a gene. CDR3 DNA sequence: TGTGCCAGCAGCTTCCCTAGCGGGGGAAACGAGCAGTACTTC. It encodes CASSFPSGGNEQYF.

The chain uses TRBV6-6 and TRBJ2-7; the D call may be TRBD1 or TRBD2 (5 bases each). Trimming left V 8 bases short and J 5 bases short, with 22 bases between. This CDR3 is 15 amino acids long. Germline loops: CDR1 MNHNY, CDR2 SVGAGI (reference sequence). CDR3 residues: CASWGWGLKHHEQYF. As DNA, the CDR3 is TGTGCCAGCTGGGGGTGGGGCCTAAAGCACCACGAGCAGTACTTC.

The CDR3 sequence is CSVGDSPYEQYF. Written as DNA, the CDR3 is TGCAGCGTTGGGGACAGCCCCTACGAGCAGTACTTC. The chain couples TRBV29-1 to TRBJ2-7, with 7 positions matching TRBD1. V dropped 4 bases and J dropped 2; count of bases not matched to a gene: 2. Germline values: CDR1 SQVTM, CDR2 ANQGSEA. This CDR3 has 12 amino acids.

CDR3 bases: TGTGCCAGCAGCGTAGCAGCGGGGCCTATCTACAATGAGCAGTTCTTC. This sequence encodes CASSVAAGPIYNEQFF. This chain connects TRBV9 to TRBJ2-1; 7 nucleotides match TRBD2. The V gene end was trimmed by 0 bases and the J gene end by 3 bases; junction bases not matched to a gene: 6. Germline CDR1 is SGDLS and CDR2 is YYNGEE. The CDR3 runs to 16 residues.

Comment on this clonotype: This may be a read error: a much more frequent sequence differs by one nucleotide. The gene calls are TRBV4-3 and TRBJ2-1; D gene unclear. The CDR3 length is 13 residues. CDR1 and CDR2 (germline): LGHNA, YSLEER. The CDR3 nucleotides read TGCGCCAGCAGCCACGGAGCCTTCAATGAGCATTTCTTC. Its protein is CASSHGAFNEHFF.

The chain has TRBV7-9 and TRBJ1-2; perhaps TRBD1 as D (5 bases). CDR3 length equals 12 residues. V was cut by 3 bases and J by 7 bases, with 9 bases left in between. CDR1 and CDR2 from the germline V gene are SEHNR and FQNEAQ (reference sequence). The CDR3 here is CASSFRGGGYTF. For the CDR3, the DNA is TGTGCCAGCAGCTTCCGTGGGGGTGGCTACACCTTC.

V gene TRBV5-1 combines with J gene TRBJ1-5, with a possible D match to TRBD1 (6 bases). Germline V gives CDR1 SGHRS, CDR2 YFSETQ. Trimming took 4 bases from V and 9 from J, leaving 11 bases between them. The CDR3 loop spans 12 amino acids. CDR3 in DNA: TGCGCCAGCAGCCTAGAACAGGGGCCCCAGCATTTT. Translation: CASSLEQGPQHF. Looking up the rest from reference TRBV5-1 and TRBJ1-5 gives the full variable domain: KAGVTQTPRYLIKTRGQQVTLSCSPISGHRSVSWYQQTPGQGLQFLFEYFSETQRNKGNFPGRFSGRQFSNSRSEMNVSTLELGDSALYLCASSLEQGPQHFGDGTRLSIL.

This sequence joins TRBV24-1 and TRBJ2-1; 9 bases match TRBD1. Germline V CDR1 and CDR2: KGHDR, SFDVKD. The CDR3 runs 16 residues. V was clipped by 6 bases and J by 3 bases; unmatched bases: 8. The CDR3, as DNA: TGTGCCACCAGTAAGGTGGGGACAGGGAGCTACAATGAGCAGTTCTTC. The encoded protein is CATSKVGTGSYNEQFF.

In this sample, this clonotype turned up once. The CDR3 protein is CASSRKVGVASWADTQYF. CDR3 DNA sequence: TGTGCCAGCAGCCGGAAGGTAGGGGTGGCCAGCTGGGCAGATACGCAGTATTTT. V is TRBV5-4 and J is TRBJ2-3, with D perhaps matching TRBD1 (5 bases). Germline V gene lookup returns CDR1 SGHNT and CDR2 YYREEE (reference sequence). The length of the CDR3 is 18 residues. The V end was cut by 4 bases, the J end by 4 bases, with 25 bases between. Drawing the rest from reference TRBV5-4 and TRBJ2-3, the complete variable domain is ETGVTQSPTHLIKTRGQQVTLRCSSQSGHNTVSWYQQALGQGPQFIFQYYREEENGRGNFPPRFSGLQFPNYSSELNVNALELDDSALYLCASSRKVGVASWADTQYFGPGTRLTVL.

CDR3 sequence (DNA): TGTGCCAGCAGTGCAACGAGTGAGACCCAGTACTTC. It is translated as CASSATSETQYF. The chain recombines TRBV12-3 or TRBV12-4 with TRBJ2-5; D not certain. CDR3 size: 12 residues. Trimming left V 5 bases short and J 5 bases short, with 9 bases between.

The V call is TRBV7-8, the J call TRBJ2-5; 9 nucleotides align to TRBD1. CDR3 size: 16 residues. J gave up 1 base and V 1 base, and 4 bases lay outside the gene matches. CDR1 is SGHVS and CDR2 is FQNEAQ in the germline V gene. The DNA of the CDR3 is TGTGCCAGCAGCTTAGTAGGGACAGGGATCCAAGAGACCCAGTACTTC. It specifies CASSLVGTGIQETQYF.

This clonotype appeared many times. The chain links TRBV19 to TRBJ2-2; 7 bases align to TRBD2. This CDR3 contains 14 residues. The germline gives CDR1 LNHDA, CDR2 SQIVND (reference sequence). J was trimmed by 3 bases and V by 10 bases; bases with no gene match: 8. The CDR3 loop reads CATQREGYTGELFF. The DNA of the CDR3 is TGTGCCACTCAAAGGGAGGGTTACACCGGGGAGCTGTTTTTT.

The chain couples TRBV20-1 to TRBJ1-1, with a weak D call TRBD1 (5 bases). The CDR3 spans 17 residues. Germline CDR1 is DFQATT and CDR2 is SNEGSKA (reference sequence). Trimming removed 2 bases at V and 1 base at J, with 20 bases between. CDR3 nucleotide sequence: TGCAGTGCTAGACTGATAAGAGGAGGGGCTGAGAACACTGAAGCTTTCTTT. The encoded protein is CSARLIRGGAENTEAFF.

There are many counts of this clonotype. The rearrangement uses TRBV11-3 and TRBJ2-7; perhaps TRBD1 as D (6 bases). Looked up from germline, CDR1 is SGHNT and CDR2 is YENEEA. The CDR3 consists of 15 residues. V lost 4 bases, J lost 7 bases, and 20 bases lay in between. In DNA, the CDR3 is TGTGCCAGCAGCTCCCGAGAGGGTAATAGGGGGGAGCAGTACTTC. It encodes CASSSREGNRGEQYF.

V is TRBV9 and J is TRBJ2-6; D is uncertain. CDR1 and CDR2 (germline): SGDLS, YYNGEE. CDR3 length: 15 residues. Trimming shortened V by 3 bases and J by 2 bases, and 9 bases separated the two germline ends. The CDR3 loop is CASSDGWAGANVLTF. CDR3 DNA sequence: TGTGCCAGCAGCGACGGGTGGGCTGGGGCCAACGTCCTGACTTTC.